This TCR beta chain appears in the sequencing data of a study of human CD8 memory T cell subsets. The CDR3 loop spans 13 amino acids. Per the germline V gene, CDR1 is SNHLY and CDR2 is FYNNEI. The authors made TCR beta libraries using UMI-labeled 5' RACE. From the 5' RACE reads, TCRdb lists one entry per CDR3 protein and no DNA. The clone table shows 9,500 to 12,000 distinct CDR3 sequences, with the ten largest holding about 14%. The receptor's source is a human donor in good health. Sequencing used CD8+ T cells from PBMCs. The chain recombines TRBV2 with TRBJ2-1. The CDR3 here is CASSVSATNEQFF. The variable domain in full, with the rest retrieved from reference TRBV2 and TRBJ2-1, is EPEVTQTPSHQVTQMGQEVILRCVPISNHLYFYWYRQILGQKVEFLVSFYNNEISEKSEIFDDQFSVERPDGSNFTLKIRSTKLEDSAMYFCASSVSATNEQFFGPGTRLTVL.